The 29 T cell receptor beta chains in this list originate from one sample, sequenced in a study of blood T cell repertoires in COVID-19 (dated by TCRdb to the early 2020s). Receptors were amplified or captured by the immunoSEQ multiplex PCR assay. Not all clones reach the TCRdb copy of this immuneACCESS table, which keeps in-frame sequences only. Checked studies attribute under half of the gap to unresolved V genes and leave the rest unexplained. This sample gives about 100,000 clones in total; about 83% of them show up just once. The ten biggest clones cover about 13% of the sample. Material for sequencing was peripheral blood. All receptors derive from a human donor in a cohort sampled during active COVID-19.

The chain is built from TRBV5-6 and TRBJ2-5; 7 bases are shared with TRBD1. Looked up from germline, CDR1 is SGHDT and CDR2 is YYEEEE. The CDR3 consists of 17 residues. The V gene end was trimmed by 3 bases and the J gene end by 4 bases; junction bases not matched to a gene: 15. This CDR3 is CASSSSTKGAYLETQYF. The CDR3 bases are TGTGCCAGCAGCTCCTCCACCAAGGGGGCTTATTTAGAGACCCAGTACTTC.

The chain couples TRBV6-2 or TRBV6-3 to TRBJ2-7, with TRBD1 as a possible D gene (6 bases). V dropped 2 bases and J dropped 5 bases, with 16 bases sitting between them. In germline, CDR1 is MNHEY, CDR2 SVGEGT. The CDR3 is 15 residues long. CDR3 nucleotide sequence: TGTGCCAGCAGTTACCTTCAGGGGAGTAGAAACGAGCAGTACTTC. Translating gives CASSYLQGSRNEQYF.

The chain combines TRBV19 with TRBJ1-2; 8 nucleotides line up with TRBD1. Per germline, CDR1 LNHDA and CDR2 SQIVND (reference sequence). This CDR3 spans 14 amino acids. Germline trimming cut 7 bases from V and 2 bases from J; bases unmatched to any gene: 6. The CDR3 reads CASTSTGVNYGYTF. The CDR3 DNA is TGTGCCAGTACCTCGACAGGGGTCAACTATGGCTACACCTTC.

This chain links TRBV10-3 with TRBJ1-2, with D possibly matching TRBD1 (5 bases). In germline, CDR1 is ENHRY, CDR2 SYGVKD. CDR3 length: 15 residues. The V end lost 8 bases, the J end lost 1 base, and 17 bases lay between the germline ends. The CDR3 DNA follows: TGTGCCATCCTCGGGGGTGACGTAGGTAACTATGGCTACACCTTC. Translation: CAILGGDVGNYGYTF.

This chain connects TRBV19 to TRBJ2-3, with D possibly being TRBD2 (6 bases). Germline V CDR1 and CDR2: LNHDA, SQIVND (reference sequence). The germline V and J ends were trimmed by 3 bases and 6 bases, with 16 bases remaining between them. The CDR3 contains 15 residues. CDR3 DNA sequence: TGTGCCAGTAGTATTCAGCGGAGGGCTTTTGATACGCAGTATTTT. It specifies CASSIQRRAFDTQYF. The full variable domain, its missing parts supplied by reference TRBV19 and TRBJ2-3, is DGGITQSPKYLFRKEGQNVTLSCEQNLNHDAMYWYRQDPGQGLRLIYYSQIVNDFQKGDIAEGYSVSREKKESFPLTVTSAQKNPTAFYLCASSIQRRAFDTQYFGPGTRLTVL.

The rearrangement uses TRBV6-5 and TRBJ1-1; D is uncertain. Germline V gene data show CDR1 as MNHEY and CDR2 as SVGAGI. Trimming stripped 6 bases from V and 5 bases from J, with 7 bases between. This CDR3 comprises 11 residues. CDR3 nucleotide sequence: TGTGCCAGCAGAACAAAAACTGAAGCTTTCTTT. It encodes CASRTKTEAFF.

The gene calls are TRBV11-2 and TRBJ2-7, with 10 bases lining up with TRBD2. Germline CDR1 SGHAT, CDR2 FQNNGV. Losses at the gene ends were 1 base for V and 7 bases for J; bases not matched to a gene: 4. This CDR3 comprises 14 residues. Here the CDR3 reads CASSLAASGSEQYF. Here the CDR3 DNA reads TGTGCCAGCAGCTTAGCTGCTAGCGGGAGTGAGCAGTACTTC.

The rearrangement links TRBV7-2 to TRBJ1-2, with 8 bases matching TRBD1. This CDR3 region has 15 residues. Germline CDR1 SGHTA, CDR2 FQGNSA. Trimming took 5 bases from V and 7 from J; bases not matched to a gene: 12. CDR3 residues: CASSTSPGTGGGYTF. The CDR3 nucleotides read TGTGCCAGCAGCACATCCCCCGGGACAGGCGGTGGCTACACCTTC.

This chain joins TRBV7-6 and TRBJ1-5; D perhaps matches TRBD1 (6 bases). Germline lookup yields CDR1 SGHVS and CDR2 FNYEAQ. The CDR3 length is 14 residues. V gave up 0 bases and J gave up 7 bases, with 10 bases separating them. The CDR3 nucleotides are TGTGCCAGCAGCTTAGCTCCAGGGGTCCAGCCCCAGCATTTT. Translated, it gives CASSLAPGVQPQHF.

The chain couples TRBV15 to TRBJ2-3, with D tentatively TRBD1 (5 bases). The CDR3 loop spans 16 amino acids. Trimming shortened V by 0 bases and J by 5 bases, and 15 bases separated the two germline ends. CDR1 LNHNV and CDR2 YYDKDF come from the germline V gene (reference sequence). The CDR3 here is CATSRDLFRAGDTQYF. CDR3 bases: TGTGCCACCAGCAGAGATCTGTTCAGGGCCGGAGATACGCAGTATTTT.

CDR3 loop: CASSNPRQGFYGYTF. CDR3 DNA: TGTGCCAGTAGTAACCCCAGACAGGGCTTCTATGGCTACACCTTC. This chain connects TRBV19 to TRBJ1-2; 7 nucleotides agree with TRBD1. The CDR3 consists of 15 residues. With V trimmed by 4 bases and J by 4 bases, 9 bases remained unmatched. CDR1 and CDR2 from the germline V gene are LNHDA and SQIVND (reference sequence).

V gene TRBV5-4 combines with J gene TRBJ2-1; 9 nucleotides align to TRBD2. Trimming at V came to 4 bases and at J to 6 bases, leaving 8 bases not matched to a gene. The CDR3 is 15 amino acids. The germline CDR1 and CDR2 sequences are SGHNT and YYREEE (reference sequence). The CDR3 coding sequence is TGTGCCAGCAGCGTACCGGGACTAGCTACCAATGAGCAGTTCTTC. This codes for CASSVPGLATNEQFF. Using reference TRBV5-4 and TRBJ2-1 for the parts outside the CDR3, the full variable domain is ETGVTQSPTHLIKTRGQQVTLRCSSQSGHNTVSWYQQALGQGPQFIFQYYREEENGRGNFPPRFSGLQFPNYSSELNVNALELDDSALYLCASSVPGLATNEQFFGPGTRLTVL.

The chain uses TRBV3-1 (or the pseudogene TRBV3-2) and TRBJ1-2; TRBD1 matches at 9 bases. Trimming cost V 6 bases and J 7 bases; bases outside gene matches: 6. CDR1 is LGHDT and CDR2 is YNNKEL in the germline V gene (reference sequence). There are 13 residues in the CDR3. The CDR3 loop reads CASRTGGRGGYTF. The CDR3 nucleotides read TGTGCCAGCAGAACAGGGGGCCGTGGTGGCTACACCTTC.

The chain links TRBV6-2 or TRBV6-3 to TRBJ2-7; no firm D call. Germline values: CDR1 MNHEY, CDR2 SVGEGT. V was clipped by 2 bases and J by 4 bases, with 6 bases between them. The CDR3 length is 12 residues. This chain's CDR3 is CASSYPPYEQYF. The CDR3 DNA follows: TGTGCCAGCAGTTACCCTCCTTACGAGCAGTACTTC.

The gene calls are TRBV6-5 and TRBJ2-5, with 7 bases identical to TRBD2. The CDR3 is 13 amino acids. Looked up from germline, CDR1 is MNHEY and CDR2 is SVGAGI. V was pared by 6 bases and J by 9 bases, with 10 bases of the junction left unmatched. The CDR3 is CASRNLAAGAQYF. The CDR3, as DNA: TGTGCCAGCAGGAACCTAGCGGCGGGGGCCCAGTACTTC.

The chain is built from TRBV30 and TRBJ1-6; D is uncertain. Trimming took 4 bases from V and 0 from J, leaving 10 bases between them. CDR1 and CDR2 from the germline V gene are GTSNPN and SVGIG (reference sequence). The CDR3 loop spans 15 amino acids. CDR3 amino acids: CAWTHRSSYNSPLHF. CDR3 sequence (DNA): TGTGCCTGGACCCACCGGAGCTCCTATAATTCACCCCTCCACTTT. Variable domain in full (rest from reference TRBV30 and TRBJ1-6): SQTIHQWPATLVQPVGSPLSLECTVEGTSNPNLYWYRQAAGRGLQLLFYSVGIGQISSEVPQNLSASRPQDRQFILSSKKLLLSDSGFYLCAWTHRSSYNSPLHFGNGTRLTVT.

V is TRBV19 and J is TRBJ1-2; the D gene is possibly TRBD1 (5 bases). The ends were cut back, 6 bases at V and 8 bases at J, with 13 bases in the middle. The CDR3 loop spans 12 amino acids. CDR1 is LNHDA and CDR2 is SQIVND in the germline V gene (reference sequence). CDR3 bases: TGTGCCAGTAGCCAGGGTCGGATCGGCTACACCTTC. Translating it yields CASSQGRIGYTF.

CDR3 region: CASGGYTF. CDR3 sequence (DNA): TGTGCCAGTGGCGGCTACACCTTC. The rearrangement links TRBV7-9 to TRBJ1-2; D ambiguous. From germline, CDR1 is SEHNR and CDR2 FQNEAQ (reference sequence). V shed 9 bases and J shed 8 bases, with 4 bases lying between them. CDR3 size: 8 residues.

The chain recombines TRBV15 with TRBJ2-7, with TRBD2 matching 8 bases. The germline V gene has CDR1 LNHNV and CDR2 YYDKDF (reference sequence). CDR3 size: 18 residues. V lost 0 bases and J lost 0; bases outside the gene matches: 10. CDR3 in amino acids: CATSRDRGGGPSSYEQYF. The CDR3 region has the DNA TGTGCCACCAGCAGAGATCGGGGCGGGGGGCCAAGCTCCTACGAGCAGTACTTC.

This clone was counted a single time. The CDR3, as DNA: TGTGCCAGCAGCCGGAGTTATACGCAGTATTTT. This gives the protein CASSRSYTQYF. The chain uses TRBV5-6 and TRBJ2-3; D unresolved. The CDR3 has 11 amino acids. Germline V gene sequence: CDR1 SGHDT, CDR2 YYEEEE. The V and J ends lost 4 bases and 7 bases respectively, with 7 bases between them.

The chain links TRBV7-2 to TRBJ2-2, with D perhaps matching TRBD2 (5 bases). Looked up from germline, CDR1 is SGHTA and CDR2 is FQGNSA. CDR3 length: 14 residues. V was cut by 2 bases and J by 5 bases, with 9 bases left in between. CDR3 sequence reads: CASSLLGETGELFF. The CDR3 bases are TGTGCCAGCAGCTTACTCGGGGAGACCGGGGAGCTGTTTTTT. The variable domain in full, with the rest retrieved from reference TRBV7-2 and TRBJ2-2, is GAGVSQSPSNKVTEKGKDVELRCDPISGHTALYWYRQSLGQGLEFLIYFQGNSAPDKSGLPSDRFSAERTGGSVSTLTIQRTQQEDSAVYLCASSLLGETGELFFGEGSRLTVL.

This rearrangement joins TRBV6-2 or TRBV6-3 to TRBJ2-1; 10 nucleotides match TRBD2. CDR1 is MNHEY and CDR2 is SVGEGT in the germline V gene. CDR3 length: 14 amino acids. Trimming removed 5 bases from V and 13 bases from J; junction bases left unmatched: 11. The CDR3 coding sequence is TGTGCCAGCAGTCCGGGACTAGCGTTTGGGGACCAGTTCTTC. Amino acid sequence: CASSPGLAFGDQFF.

The chain links TRBV6-5 to TRBJ1-1, with 7 bases aligning to TRBD1. Germline V CDR1 and CDR2: MNHEY, SVGAGI. V was clipped by 10 bases and J by 8 bases; unmatched bases: 13. This CDR3 is built from 13 residues. This CDR3 reads CATLDRAADEAFF. CDR3 in DNA: TGTGCCACCCTAGACAGGGCGGCGGACGAAGCTTTCTTT.

V is TRBV5-5 and J is TRBJ2-7; D remains unclear. With 1 base removed from V and 0 bases from J, the gap between germline ends came to 5 bases. The CDR3 contains 13 residues. Germline CDR1 is SGHKS and CDR2 is YYEKEE (reference sequence). The CDR3 nucleotides read TGTGCCAGCAGCTTGTATAGCTCCTACGAGCAGTACTTC. Translated: CASSLYSSYEQYF.

The chain has TRBV12-3 or TRBV12-4 and TRBJ1-5; tentative D call: TRBD1 (5 bases). Trimming cost V 3 bases and J 6 bases, with 9 bases left between them. CDR3 length: 13 amino acids. CDR3 nucleotides: TGTGCCAGCAGTTTGGGGGGAATTCAGCCCCAGCATTTT. Translation gives CASSLGGIQPQHF.

J is TRBJ1-1 and V is TRBV18; possibly TRBD1 for D (5 bases). The V gene's germline CDR1 is KGHSH and CDR2 LQKENI. The ends were cut back, 3 bases at V and 2 bases at J, with 13 bases in the middle. This CDR3 has 15 residues. The CDR3 DNA reads TGTGCCAGCTCACCTCTGACAGTAGTCAACACTGAAGCTTTCTTT. It encodes CASSPLTVVNTEAFF.

V and J are TRBV6-5 and TRBJ1-3, with a weak D call TRBD1 (5 bases). CDR1 MNHEY and CDR2 SVGAGI come from the germline V gene. Trimming cost V 7 bases and J 0 bases, with 10 bases left between them. This CDR3 comprises 14 residues. This chain's CDR3 is CASTQGRSGNTIYF. The CDR3 bases are TGTGCCAGCACCCAGGGCCGCTCTGGAAACACCATATATTTT.

The V and J genes are TRBV5-1 and TRBJ2-7, with 7 bases aligning to TRBD2. The V gene end was trimmed by 0 bases and the J gene end by 5 bases; junction bases not matched to a gene: 8. The germline gives CDR1 SGHRS, CDR2 YFSETQ. The CDR3 extends over 15 amino acids. CDR3 amino acids: CASSLEASGPHEQYF. The CDR3 DNA is TGCGCCAGCAGCTTGGAGGCTAGCGGACCCCACGAGCAGTACTTC.

The table lists this clone with a few counts. The gene calls are TRBV9 and TRBJ1-3; D might be TRBD1 (5 bases). Germline values: CDR1 SGDLS, CDR2 YYNGEE. V was clipped by 3 bases and J by 1 base, with 14 bases between them. This CDR3 has 16 residues. The CDR3, as DNA: TGTGCCAGCAGCGCAGGTGACAGACTGTCTGGAAACACCATATATTTT. Protein: CASSAGDRLSGNTIYF.